This T cell receptor beta chain appears in the sequencing data of a study of T cell repertoires in cytomegalovirus infection. The overall study: Matching HLA type, along with CMV infection, was indicated by public TCR beta signatures.

Study-wide results and caveats: CMV carriers having the relevant HLA were flagged by cumulative public TCR beta family frequency. CMV-specific HLA-C-restricted TCR beta clonotypes dominated the ex vivo response.

Germline V gene sequence: CDR1 MNHNY, CDR2 SVGAGI (reference sequence). The CDR3 spans 14 residues. Trimming left V 7 bases short and J 3 bases short, with 15 bases between. Concerning this clonotype itself: Its antigen is still unknown.

TCRdb re-derived calls from the reads in MiXCR, one entry per CDR3 protein. Of more than 45,000 distinct CDR3 sequences listed, around 34% are singletons. Sequencing was performed on PBMCs, sequenced either directly or after in vitro stimulation (not recorded which). V usage is TRBV6-6 and J usage is TRBJ1-1; maybe TRBD1 (5 bases). This sequence was found in a human donor in good health (CMV status not recorded). Some clones in this sample may be carry-over from other donors' samples. CDR3 coding DNA: TGTGCCAGCAAGGGAGACAGAGTATACACTGAAGCTTTCTTT. It codes for CASKGDRVYTEAFF.